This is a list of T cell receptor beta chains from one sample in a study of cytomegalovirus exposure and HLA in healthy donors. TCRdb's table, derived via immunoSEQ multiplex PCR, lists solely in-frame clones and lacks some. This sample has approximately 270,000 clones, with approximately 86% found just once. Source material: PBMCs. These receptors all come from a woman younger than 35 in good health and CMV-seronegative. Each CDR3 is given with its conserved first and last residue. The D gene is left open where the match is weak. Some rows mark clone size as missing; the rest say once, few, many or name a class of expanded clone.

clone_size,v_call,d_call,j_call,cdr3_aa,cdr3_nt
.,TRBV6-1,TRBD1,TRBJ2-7,CASSEGTGPREYF,TGTGCCAGCAGTGAAGGGACAGGGCCTCGCGAGTACTTC
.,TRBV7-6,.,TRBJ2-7,CASSLVRAGSYEQYF,TGTGCCAGCAGCTTAGTCCGGGCAGGGTCCTACGAGCAGTACTTC
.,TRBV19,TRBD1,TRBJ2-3,CASRRQGETDTQYF,TGTGCCAGTAGAAGACAGGGGGAGACAGATACGCAGTATTTT
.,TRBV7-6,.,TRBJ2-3,CASSLVRIRTDTQYF,TGTGCCAGCAGCTTAGTCAGAATTCGCACAGATACGCAGTATTTT
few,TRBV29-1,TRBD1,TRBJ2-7,CSVVGTGQYEQYF,TGCAGCGTTGTAGGGACAGGGCAGTACGAGCAGTACTTC
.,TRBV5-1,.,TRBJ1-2,CASSKTGLRGYTF,TGCGCCAGCAGTAAAACAGGGTTACGAGGCTACACCTTC
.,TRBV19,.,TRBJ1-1,CASSWRLNTEAFF,TGTGCCAGTAGTTGGCGGCTGAACACTGAAGCTTTCTTT
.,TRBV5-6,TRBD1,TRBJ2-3,CASSLAGGQFQPDTQYF,TGTGCCAGCAGCTTGGCTGGGGGACAGTTTCAACCAGATACGCAGTATTTT
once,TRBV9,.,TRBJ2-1,CASSLVTGSYNEQFF,TGTGCCAGCAGTTTGGTAACAGGTTCCTACAATGAGCAGTTCTTC
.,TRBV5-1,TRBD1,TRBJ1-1,CASSLVPIDRVTEAFF,TGCGCCAGCAGCTTGGTCCCCATCGACAGGGTCACTGAAGCTTTCTTT
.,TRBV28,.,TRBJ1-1,CASRPLPGPEAFF,TGTGCCAGCAGGCCCCTCCCAGGGCCTGAAGCTTTCTTT
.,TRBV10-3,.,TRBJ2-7,CAISRADAGYEQYF,TGTGCCATCAGCAGGGCGGATGCGGGATACGAGCAGTACTTC
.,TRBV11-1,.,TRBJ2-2,CASSRETYTGELFF,TGTGCCAGCAGCCGGGAGACCTACACCGGGGAGCTGTTTTTT
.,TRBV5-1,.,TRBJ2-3,CASSLGQAGDTQYF,TGCGCCAGCAGCTTGGGACAAGCAGGAGATACGCAGTATTTT
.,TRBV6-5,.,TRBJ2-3,CASREWGTDTQYF,TGTGCCAGCAGGGAGTGGGGCACAGATACGCAGTATTTT
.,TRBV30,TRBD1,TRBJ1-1,CAWSGQGDTEAFF,TGTGCCTGGAGTGGACAGGGCGACACTGAAGCTTTCTTT
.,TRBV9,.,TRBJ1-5,CASSVDGRGQPQHF,TGTGCCAGCAGCGTAGACGGGCGGGGTCAGCCCCAGCATTTT
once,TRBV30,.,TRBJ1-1,CAWVWGLEAFF,TGTGCCTGGGTTTGGGGGCTTGAAGCTTTCTTT
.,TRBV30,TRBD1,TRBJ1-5,CAWSLGTGGPQPQHF,TGTGCCTGGAGTCTAGGGACAGGGGGCCCTCAGCCCCAGCATTTT
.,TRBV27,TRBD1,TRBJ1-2,CASRSPPGQGSGGYTF,TGTGCCAGCAGATCCCCCCCGGGACAGGGATCGGGTGGCTACACCTTC
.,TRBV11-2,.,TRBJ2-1,CASSLGRSSYNEQFF,TGTGCCAGCAGCTTAGGGAGGAGCTCCTACAATGAGCAGTTCTTC
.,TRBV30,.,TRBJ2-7,CAWSVQNEQYF,TGTGCCTGGAGTGTACAGAACGAGCAGTACTTC
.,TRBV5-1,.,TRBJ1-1,CASSAGGSREAFF,TGCGCCAGCAGCGCGGGGGGGTCAAGAGAAGCTTTCTTT